This is a list of T cell receptor beta chains from one sample in a study of cytomegalovirus exposure and HLA in healthy donors. Some clones are missing from TCRdb's copy, which holds only in-frame ones; the method was immunoSEQ multiplex PCR. The top ten clones hold approximately 8% of a sample with 98,000 or so clones, 60% to 80% of them seen once. Sequencing was done on a sample of PBMCs. The receptors come from a female donor in good health and CMV-seronegative. Each CDR3 is given with its conserved first and last residue. A D gene is named only where the DNA matches it firmly. Clone size is shown for a subset of rows, as once, few, many or a class of expanded clone.

>NA|TRBV7-3|TRBJ2-5|TRBD2
CASSLGGQETQYF
TGTGCCAGCAGCTTGGGGGGGCAAGAGACCCAGTACTTC
>NA|TRBV2|TRBJ1-5|TRBD1
CASSDRVVQPQHF
TGTGCCAGTAGCGACAGGGTTGTTCAGCCCCAGCATTTT
>few|TRBV7-9|TRBJ1-4|TRBD1
CASSSGQGPNEKLFF
TGTGCCAGCAGCTCCGGACAGGGGCCTAATGAAAAACTGTTTTTT
>NA|TRBV19|TRBJ2-7|NA
CASSTPSRDNRNEQYF
TGTGCCAGTAGTACCCCCTCCCGGGACAACAGGAACGAGCAGTACTTC
>few|TRBV7-3|TRBJ2-6|TRBD2
CASSPGLAGVGGANVLTF
TGTGCCAGCAGCCCCGGACTAGCGGGAGTGGGTGGGGCCAACGTCCTGACTTTC
>NA|TRBV28|TRBJ2-2|TRBD1
CASLQTGANTGELFF
TGTGCCAGCCTCCAGACAGGGGCGAACACCGGGGAGCTGTTTTTT
>NA|TRBV12-2|TRBJ1-2|NA
CASRSGTPNYGYTF
TGTGCAAGTCGCTCCGGGACACCCAACTATGGCTACACCTTC
>NA|TRBV5-1|TRBJ2-3|TRBD2
CASSSGNGGGSDTQYF
TGCGCCAGCAGCTCTGGGAACGGGGGAGGGTCAGATACGCAGTATTTT
>once|TRBV15|TRBJ1-1|NA
CATSRGNSETEAFF
TGTGCCACCAGCAGAGGCAATTCAGAAACTGAAGCTTTCTTT
>NA|TRBV19|TRBJ1-1|TRBD1
CASRPDRAGTEAFF
TGTGCCAGTAGACCTGACAGGGCGGGGACTGAAGCTTTCTTT
>NA|TRBV7-9|TRBJ2-7|NA
CSSSLLAYEQYF
TGTTCCAGCAGCTTACTTGCCTACGAGCAGTACTTC
>NA|TRBV18|TRBJ1-2|TRBD1
CASSPLTGDGYTF
TGTGCCAGCTCACCACTAACAGGGGATGGCTACACCTTC
>NA|TRBV5-5|TRBJ2-7|TRBD2
CASSLVPVAGVLEQYF
TGTGCCAGCAGCCTTGTCCCGGTAGCGGGAGTTCTCGAGCAGTACTTC
>NA|TRBV5-4|TRBJ2-7|TRBD1
CASSLLRTGNYEQYF
TGTGCCAGCAGCTTGCTTAGGACAGGGAACTACGAGCAGTACTTC
>NA|TRBV4-3|TRBJ2-7|TRBD2
CASSNGGSGRYEQYF
TGCGCCAGCAGCAACGGGGGGTCGGGCCGGTACGAGCAGTACTTC
>NA|TRBV19|TRBJ2-7|TRBD1
CASSRQGSNEQYF
TGTGCCAGTAGTAGACAGGGAAGTAACGAGCAGTACTTC
>NA|TRBV7-6|TRBJ2-7|NA
CASSLGSGASSYEQYF
TGTGCCAGCAGCTTAGGGTCAGGGGCGAGTTCCTACGAGCAGTACTTC
>NA|TRBV18|TRBJ1-5|TRBD1
CASSPGQNQPQHF
TGTGCCAGCTCACCGGGACAGAATCAGCCCCAGCATTTT
>NA|TRBV19|TRBJ2-3|TRBD1
CASRGTGTRGDTQYF
TGTGCCAGTAGGGGGACAGGGACGAGGGGGGATACGCAGTATTTT
>NA|TRBV5-1|TRBJ2-1|TRBD2
CASSLLASGRSSYNEQFF
TGCGCCAGCAGCTTGTTGGCTAGCGGGAGGAGCTCCTACAATGAGCAGTTCTTC
>NA|TRBV7-2|TRBJ1-2|NA
CASTPSHYGYTF
TGTGCCAGCACCCCCTCCCACTATGGCTACACCTTC
>NA|TRBV6-1|TRBJ1-4|NA
CASSEISRSNEKLFF
TGTGCCAGCAGTGAGATCTCACGGTCTAATGAAAAACTGTTTTTT
>NA|TRBV6-1|TRBJ2-7|NA
CASRPTGQTYEQYF
TGTGCCAGCAGACCAACGGGACAAACCTACGAGCAGTACTTC
>NA|TRBV5-1|TRBJ1-4|TRBD1
CASSLEQGAGEKLFF
TGCGCCAGCAGCTTGGAACAGGGGGCCGGTGAAAAACTGTTTTTT
>NA|TRBV11-2|TRBJ1-4|NA
CASSLRGGGGNEKLFF
TGTGCCAGCAGCTTACGCGGTGGGGGGGGGAATGAAAAACTGTTTTTT
>NA|TRBV11-2|TRBJ2-1|TRBD2
CASSLRSGGGNEQFF
TGTGCCAGCAGCTTACGTAGCGGGGGGGGTAATGAGCAGTTCTTC
>NA|TRBV7-3|TRBJ2-1|TRBD2
CASSLRSGLAENNEQFF
TGTGCCAGCAGCTTAAGGTCCGGACTAGCGGAAAACAATGAGCAGTTCTTC
>NA|TRBV4-2|TRBJ1-2|NA
CASSQETSSRELYGYTF
TGTGCCAGCAGCCAAGAGACTAGTTCGAGGGAATTATATGGCTACACCTTC